The 19 T cell receptor beta chains presented below share a single source sample, sequenced in a study of T-cell memory formation after mild COVID-19. MiXCR, run by TCRdb on the 5' RACE reads, gives a single entry per CDR3 protein. Of about 180,000 distinct CDR3 sequences in the sample, approximately 16% are singletons; the top ten hold approximately 2.1%. The material sequenced was PBMCs or a T cell subset sorted from them (not recorded which). The source is an adult woman who had mild COVID-19 (a few samples of this study predate the infection). Cell type and time point are not known.

In this sample, this clonotype turned up a few times. J is TRBJ1-2 and V is TRBV4-3; unclear D gene. Germline-derived CDR1 and CDR2 are LGHNA and YSLEER. The CDR3 runs 14 residues. V dropped 2 bases and J dropped 4 bases, with 11 bases sitting between them. The CDR3 loop reads CASSQKSTSYGYTF. CDR3 DNA: TGCGCCAGCAGCCAAAAATCCACCTCCTATGGCTACACCTTC.

This clonotype was counted a few times. The chain recombines TRBV9 with TRBJ1-2; a possible D gene is TRBD1 (5 bases). Between the trimmed V and J ends, which lost 3 bases and 4 bases, there was a span of 13 bases. Germline V gene lookup returns CDR1 SGDLS and CDR2 YYNGEE. The CDR3 length is 14 residues. The CDR3 region is CASSGGPLIYGYTF. In DNA, the CDR3 is TGTGCCAGCAGCGGGGGACCGCTAATCTATGGCTACACCTTC.

This clonotype occurred a few times. The rearrangement joins TRBV5-5 to TRBJ1-6, with D hard to call. CDR1 and CDR2 (germline): SGHKS, YYEKEE (reference sequence). The CDR3 is 12 amino acids. With 4 bases removed from V and 7 bases from J, the gap between germline ends came to 6 bases. This chain's CDR3 is CASSGRNSPLHF. CDR3 bases: TGTGCCAGCAGCGGGAGGAATTCACCCCTCCACTTT.

The chain employs TRBV7-2 and TRBJ2-3; no clear D. The CDR3 extends over 16 amino acids. Germline lookup yields CDR1 SGHTA and CDR2 FQGNSA. V was pared by 1 base and J by 4 bases, with 15 bases between. CDR3 nucleotide sequence: TGTGCCAGCAGCTTAGAACGGGCCTACCCCCCAGATACGCAGTATTTT. This translates into CASSLERAYPPDTQYF.

This clonotype was seen a handful of times. The chain uses TRBV5-1 and TRBJ1-1; D is ambiguous. Trimming shortened V by 2 bases and J by 2 bases, and 16 bases separated the two germline ends. CDR1 is SGHRS, CDR2 YFSETQ, per germline. The CDR3 has 16 residues. CDR3 nucleotide sequence: TGCGCCAGCAGCTTACTTACGGCGGGATTAAACACTGAAGCTTTCTTT. It encodes CASSLLTAGLNTEAFF.

Many counts were recorded for this clonotype. This sequence joins TRBV7-3 and TRBJ2-1, with 11 bases aligning to TRBD2. Germline-derived CDR1 and CDR2 are SGHTA and FQGTGA. The length of the CDR3 is 16 residues. V lost 5 bases to trimming and J lost 4 bases; unmatched junction nucleotides: 7. The CDR3 loop reads CASSPLRTSGYNEQFF. In nucleotides, the CDR3 is TGTGCCAGCAGCCCACTAAGGACTAGCGGGTACAATGAGCAGTTCTTC.

The chain carries TRBV6-5 and TRBJ2-1; TRBD1 is a possible D gene (6 bases). This CDR3 spans 17 amino acids. The V gene lost 3 bases and the J gene lost 4 bases, with 19 bases spanning the gap. Germline CDR1 reads MNHEY; CDR2 reads SVGAGI. CDR3 amino acids: CASSYYAGAGTYNEQFF. The DNA for the CDR3 is TGTGCCAGCAGTTATTATGCAGGGGCAGGGACGTACAATGAGCAGTTCTTC.

This clonotype was observed a handful of times. V usage is TRBV5-1 and J usage is TRBJ2-7; TRBD2 matches at 10 bases. This CDR3 spans 15 amino acids. J gave up 3 bases and V 4 bases, and 7 bases lay outside the gene matches. Germline V gene data show CDR1 as SGHRS and CDR2 as YFSETQ. As DNA, the CDR3 is TGCGCCAGCAGCACGAGCGGGGGGGCCGGCTACGAGCAGTACTTC. This encodes CASSTSGGAGYEQYF.

The chain couples TRBV18 to TRBJ2-1; 7 nucleotides match TRBD1. The CDR3 covers 15 residues. Trimming cost V 3 bases and J 5 bases; bases outside gene matches: 7. Germline loops: CDR1 KGHSH, CDR2 LQKENI. CDR3: CASSPPGQRHNEQFF. The CDR3 DNA is TGTGCCAGCTCACCTCCGGGACAGCGACACAATGAGCAGTTCTTC.

This clonotype was observed a few times. The chain employs TRBV6-2 or TRBV6-3 and TRBJ2-1, with D tentatively TRBD2 (6 bases). The CDR3 is made up of 13 amino acids. V gave up 10 bases and J gave up 4 bases, with 14 bases separating them. From germline, CDR1 is MNHEY and CDR2 SVGEGT. The CDR3 here is CATGTSNYNEQFF. The CDR3 DNA sequence: TGTGCCACCGGGACTTCAAATTACAATGAGCAGTTCTTC.

This clonotype has only a few counts. V usage is TRBV20-1 and J usage is TRBJ2-7, with 14 bases matching TRBD2. CDR3 length: 18 amino acids. The J segment lost 0 bases and the V segment lost 3 bases, leaving 10 bases of the junction unmatched. The germline gives CDR1 DFQATT, CDR2 SNEGSKA (reference sequence). CDR3: CSARGRTSGGPLSYEQYF. The CDR3 coding sequence is TGCAGTGCTAGGGGAAGGACTAGCGGGGGGCCCCTCTCCTACGAGCAGTACTTC.

This clonotype was counted only a few times. This rearrangement joins TRBV4-3 to TRBJ2-1; unclear D gene. CDR1 and CDR2 from the germline V gene are LGHNA and YSLEER. V lost 3 bases and J 4 bases, leaving 7 bases between the germline ends. The length of the CDR3 is 13 residues. The chain's CDR3 is CASSHIPYNEQFF. The CDR3 DNA sequence: TGCGCCAGCAGCCATATCCCTTACAATGAGCAGTTCTTC.

In DNA, the CDR3 is TGCGCCAGCAGTGTTCGACTAGCAGATTACGAGCAGTACTTC. It yields the protein CASSVRLADYEQYF. V and J are TRBV10-2 and TRBJ2-7, with 7 bases aligning to TRBD2. V was pared by 4 bases and J by 4 bases, with 7 bases of the junction left unmatched. Germline V gene sequence: CDR1 WSHSY, CDR2 SAAADI. The CDR3 runs 14 residues.

In DNA, the CDR3 is TGTGCCAGCAGCAACAGGGGGCGCCTCTACGAGCAGTACTTC. Encoded protein: CASSNRGRLYEQYF. The gene calls are TRBV27 and TRBJ2-7; TRBD1 matches 9 bases. The germline V gene encodes CDR1 MNHEY and CDR2 SMNVEV (reference sequence). CDR3 size: 14 residues. V was pared by 6 bases and J by 3 bases, with 6 bases of the junction left unmatched.

The V gene is TRBV19, the J gene TRBJ2-2, with D possibly called TRBD1 or TRBD2 (5 bases each). The CDR3 has 16 residues. In germline, CDR1 is LNHDA, CDR2 SQIVND (reference sequence). V gave up 5 bases and J gave up 3 bases, with 16 bases separating them. The CDR3 spells CASSHPGTPHTGELFF. The CDR3 DNA sequence: TGTGCCAGTAGTCACCCCGGGACGCCACACACCGGGGAGCTGTTTTTT.

This clonotype was detected ten times or more. The chain couples TRBV7-6 to TRBJ1-5; tentatively, D is TRBD1 (6 bases). Germline CDR1 and CDR2: SGHVS and FNYEAQ. The V end was cut by 5 bases, the J end by 4 bases, with 9 bases between. CDR3 size: 13 residues. Here the CDR3 reads CASSRDINQPQHF. In nucleotides, the CDR3 is TGTGCCAGCAGCCGGGACATTAATCAGCCCCAGCATTTT.

This clonotype was observed many times. V gene TRBV24-1 combines with J gene TRBJ2-7; D uncertain. The CDR3 runs 16 residues. Trimming took off 5 bases at V and 4 bases at J, with 20 bases between the two ends. CDR1 is KGHDR and CDR2 is SFDVKD in the germline V gene. CDR3 protein: CATSGEAGAKEYEQYF. The DNA for the CDR3 is TGTGCCACCAGTGGGGAAGCAGGAGCCAAAGAATACGAGCAGTACTTC.

This clonotype showed up just a few times. This chain links TRBV5-1 with TRBJ2-2, with 8 bases matching TRBD1. This CDR3 contains 14 residues. Germline V gene data show CDR1 as SGHRS and CDR2 as YFSETQ. V trimming: 4 bases; J trimming: 6 bases; junction bases outside the gene matches: 5. CDR3 region: CASSGQGWSGELFF. For the CDR3, the DNA is TGCGCCAGCAGCGGACAGGGTTGGTCCGGGGAGCTGTTTTTT.

This rearrangement joins TRBV3-1 to TRBJ2-5; 12 bases match TRBD2. The CDR3 length is 17 residues. Germline V gene sequence: CDR1 LGHDT, CDR2 YNNKEL (reference sequence). V shed 2 bases, J shed 4 bases, and the junction held 8 bases outside the gene matches. The CDR3 is CASSQRASGRARETQYF. The CDR3 DNA follows: TGTGCCAGCAGCCAACGGGCTAGCGGGAGGGCCCGAGAGACCCAGTACTTC.